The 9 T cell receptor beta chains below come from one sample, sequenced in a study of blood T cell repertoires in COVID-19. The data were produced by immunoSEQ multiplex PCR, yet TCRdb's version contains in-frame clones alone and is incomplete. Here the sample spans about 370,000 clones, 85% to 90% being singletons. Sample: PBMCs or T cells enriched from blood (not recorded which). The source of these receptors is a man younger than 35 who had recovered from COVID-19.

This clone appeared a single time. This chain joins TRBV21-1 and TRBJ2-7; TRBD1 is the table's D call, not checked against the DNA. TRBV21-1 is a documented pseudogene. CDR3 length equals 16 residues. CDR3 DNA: TGTGCCAGCAGCAAAGAGGGCGGGGACAGCTCCTACGAGCAGTACTTC. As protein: CASSKEGGDSSYEQYF.

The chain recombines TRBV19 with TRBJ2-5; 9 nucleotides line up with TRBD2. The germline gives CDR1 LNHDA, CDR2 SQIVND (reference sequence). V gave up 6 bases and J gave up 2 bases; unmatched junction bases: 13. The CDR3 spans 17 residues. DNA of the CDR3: TGTGCCAGTAGCCCCGGGGGTAGCGGGAGATTTCAAGAGACCCAGTACTTC. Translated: CASSPGGSGRFQETQYF.

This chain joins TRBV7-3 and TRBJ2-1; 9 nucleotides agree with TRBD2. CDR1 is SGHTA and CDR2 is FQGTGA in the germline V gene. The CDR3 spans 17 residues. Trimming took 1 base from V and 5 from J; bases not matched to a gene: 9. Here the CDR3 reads CASSLKGSGGPNNEQFF. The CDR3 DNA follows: TGTGCCAGCAGCTTAAAAGGTAGCGGGGGACCTAACAATGAGCAGTTCTTC.

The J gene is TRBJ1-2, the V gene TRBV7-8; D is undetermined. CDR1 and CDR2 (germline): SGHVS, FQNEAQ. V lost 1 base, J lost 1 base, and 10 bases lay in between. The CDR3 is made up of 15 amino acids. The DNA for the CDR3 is TGTGCCAGCAGCTTAGGAGGCGGGAGTAACTATGGCTACACCTTC. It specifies CASSLGGGSNYGYTF.

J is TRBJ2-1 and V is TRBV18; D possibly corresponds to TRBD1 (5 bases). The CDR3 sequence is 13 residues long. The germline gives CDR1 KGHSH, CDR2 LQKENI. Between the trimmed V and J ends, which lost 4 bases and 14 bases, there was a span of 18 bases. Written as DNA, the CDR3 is TGTGCCAGCTCACAATCGACAGTTCTAAGTGAGTTCTTC. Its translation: CASSQSTVLSEFF.

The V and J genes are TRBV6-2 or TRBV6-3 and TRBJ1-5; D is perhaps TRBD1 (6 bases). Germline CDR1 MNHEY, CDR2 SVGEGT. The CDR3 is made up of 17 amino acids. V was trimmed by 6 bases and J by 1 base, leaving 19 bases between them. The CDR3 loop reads CASSLGGGQRSNQPQHF. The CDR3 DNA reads TGTGCCAGCAGCCTTGGTGGCGGACAGAGAAGCAATCAGCCCCAGCATTTT.

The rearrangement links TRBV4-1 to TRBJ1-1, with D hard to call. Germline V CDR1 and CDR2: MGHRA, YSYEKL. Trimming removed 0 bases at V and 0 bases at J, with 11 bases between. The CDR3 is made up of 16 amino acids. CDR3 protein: CASSQDMTVMNTEAFF. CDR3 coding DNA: TGCGCCAGCAGCCAAGACATGACTGTTATGAACACTGAAGCTTTCTTT.

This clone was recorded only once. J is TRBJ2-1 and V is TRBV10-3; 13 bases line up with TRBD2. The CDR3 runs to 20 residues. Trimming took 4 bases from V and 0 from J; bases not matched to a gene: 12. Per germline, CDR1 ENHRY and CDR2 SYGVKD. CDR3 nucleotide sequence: TGTGCCATCAGTGCGTCGGGACTAGCGGGGCCTAGGAGCTCCTACAATGAGCAGTTCTTC. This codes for CAISASGLAGPRSSYNEQFF.

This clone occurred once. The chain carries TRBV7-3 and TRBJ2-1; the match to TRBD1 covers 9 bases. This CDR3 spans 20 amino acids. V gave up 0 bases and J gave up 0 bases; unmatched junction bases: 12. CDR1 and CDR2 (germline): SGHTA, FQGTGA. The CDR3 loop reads CASSLTAGQGPFSSYNEQFF. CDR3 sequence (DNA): TGTGCCAGCAGCTTAACCGCGGGACAGGGACCTTTCAGCTCCTACAATGAGCAGTTCTTC. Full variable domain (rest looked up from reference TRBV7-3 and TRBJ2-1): GAGVSQTPSNKVTEKGKYVELRCDPISGHTALYWYRQSLGQGPEFLIYFQGTGAADDSGLPNDRFFAVRPEGSVSTLKIQRTERGDSAVYLCASSLTAGQGPFSSYNEQFFGPGTRLTVL.